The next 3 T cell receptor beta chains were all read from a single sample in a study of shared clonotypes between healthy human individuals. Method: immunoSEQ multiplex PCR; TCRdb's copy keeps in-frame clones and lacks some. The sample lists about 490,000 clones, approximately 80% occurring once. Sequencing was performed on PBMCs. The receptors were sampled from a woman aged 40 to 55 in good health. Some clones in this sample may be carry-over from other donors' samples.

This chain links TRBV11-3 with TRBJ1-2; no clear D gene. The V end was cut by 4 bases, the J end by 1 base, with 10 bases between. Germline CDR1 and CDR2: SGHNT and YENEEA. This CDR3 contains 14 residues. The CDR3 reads CASSSGTGNYGYTF. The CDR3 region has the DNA TGTGCCAGCAGCTCGGGAACTGGTAACTATGGCTACACCTTC.

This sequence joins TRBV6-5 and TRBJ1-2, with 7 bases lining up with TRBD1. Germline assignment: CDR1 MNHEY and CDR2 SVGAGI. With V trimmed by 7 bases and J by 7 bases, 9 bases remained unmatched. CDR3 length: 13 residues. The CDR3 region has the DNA TGTGCCAGCAAAGGCGGACAGGAGGGTGGCTACACCTTC. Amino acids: CASKGGQEGGYTF.

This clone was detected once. The DNA of the CDR3 is TGTGCCAGCACCACAGACCCACAGGGTCTCAGTGAAGCTTTCTTT. Translated: CASTTDPQGLSEAFF. J is TRBJ1-1 and V is TRBV7-2, with TRBD1 as a possible D gene (6 bases). Per the germline V gene, CDR1 is SGHTA and CDR2 is FQGNSA. The ends were cut back, 7 bases at V and 7 bases at J, with 22 bases in the middle. CDR3 length equals 15 residues.